Shown below are 4 T cell receptor beta chains from a single sample sequenced in a study of resident and recirculating memory T cells in vitiligo. Some clones are missing from TCRdb's copy, which holds only in-frame ones; the method was immunoSEQ multiplex PCR. The sample holds 35,000 to 45,000 clones, 80% to 95% seen once. Sample: blood. The receptors here all came from a male donor with vitiligo.

This rearrangement joins TRBV18 to TRBJ1-2; 11 nucleotides align to TRBD1. The CDR3 is 15 amino acids. The junction had 10 bases not matched to a gene; V was cut back by 5 bases and J by 8 bases. In germline, CDR1 is KGHSH, CDR2 LQKENI. This chain's CDR3 is CASSSGQGASYGYTF. Written as DNA, the CDR3 is TGTGCCAGCTCAAGCGGACAGGGGGCCTCCTACGGCTACACCTTC.

The chain recombines TRBV15 with TRBJ1-4; 9 bases line up with TRBD1. Germline V lookup: CDR1 LNHNV, CDR2 YYDKDF (reference sequence). The CDR3 contains 14 residues. The V gene end was trimmed by 5 bases and the J gene end by 6 bases; junction bases not matched to a gene: 4. CDR3 DNA: TGTGCCACCAGCGCACAGGGGGCATATGAAAAACTGTTTTTT. Its protein is CATSAQGAYEKLFF.

This chain uses TRBV7-9 with TRBJ1-1; D unclear. The ends were cut back, 1 base at V and 1 base at J, with 7 bases in the middle. CDR1 and CDR2 (germline): SEHNR, FQNEAQ (reference sequence). This CDR3 has 14 amino acids. CDR3 nucleotide sequence: TGTGCCAGCAGCTTAGGGCCCCAGAACACTGAAGCTTTCTTT. Its protein product is CASSLGPQNTEAFF.

The chain couples TRBV5-1 to TRBJ2-5; 9 bases match TRBD2. The germline V gene has CDR1 SGHRS and CDR2 YFSETQ. The CDR3 contains 15 residues. V was pared by 3 bases and J by 4 bases, with 7 bases of the junction left unmatched. CDR3 coding DNA: TGCGCCAGCAGCTCGAGAGCGGGGGGTGGAGAGACCCAGTACTTC. Protein product: CASSSRAGGGETQYF. Based on the CDR3 plus reference TRBV5-1 and TRBJ2-5, the full variable domain is KAGVTQTPRYLIKTRGQQVTLSCSPISGHRSVSWYQQTPGQGLQFLFEYFSETQRNKGNFPGRFSGRQFSNSRSEMNVSTLELGDSALYLCASSSRAGGGETQYFGPGTRLLVL.